The clone carrying this T cell receptor beta chain appeared a few times. Its antigen is undetermined. The entry originates in a study of blood T cells in healthy people across ages. Study-level results: A conclusive naive versus antigen-experienced comparison was prevented by the unsorted PBMCs.

PCR was performed a second time for about 6 to 11 cycles using a sample-barcoded 5' primer and a J-beta primer mix. From the 5' RACE reads, TCRdb called clonotypes with MiXCR, one entry per CDR3 protein. The sample shows around 1,700,000 distinct CDR3 sequences, roughly 30% of them seen only once. Germline CDR1 reads MGHRA; CDR2 reads YSYEKL. V shed 4 bases and J 3 bases; nucleotides not matched to a gene: 7. The CDR3 has 16 residues. The chain combines TRBV4-1 with TRBJ2-3, with 10 bases fitting TRBD1. The receptor's source is a woman in her thirties in good health. The source material was blood. The CDR3 DNA reads as TGCGCCAGCAGCCGGGGACAGGGGTTGCCGACAGATACGCAGTATTTT. Its translation: CASSRGQGLPTDTQYF.